This T cell receptor beta chain was sequenced during a study of shared clonotypes between healthy human individuals. Germline V gives CDR1 SQVTM, CDR2 ANQGSEA. This CDR3 is 13 amino acids long. Trimming removed 5 bases at V and 3 bases at J, with 12 bases between. The assay was immunoSEQ multiplex PCR, and TCRdb's table has in-frame clones only and misses some. Among 850,000 to 1,200,000 clones, about 76% were seen once, and the ten largest hold 1.4% to 1.5%. Study outcomes and limitations: Despite large depth, rarefaction showed incomplete sorted-subset sequencing.

The study drew its donors from healthy HIV-negative adults without recent acute infections or vaccinations. About this clone itself: The antigen is not known.

The chain employs TRBV29-1 and TRBJ2-3; TRBD1 might be the D (5 bases). Input material: memory CD4+ T cells sorted from blood. The subset here: CD45RA-negative fraction. This TCR derives from a young man in good health. The chain's CDR3 is CSVRPPGTDTQYF. The CDR3, as DNA: TGCAGCGTTCGGCCACCAGGGACAGATACGCAGTATTTT.